This TCR beta chain comes out of a study of cytomegalovirus exposure and HLA in healthy donors. Study-wide results and caveats: Equally common other TCR beta chains were less clonally expanded than HLA-associated ones, a later analysis found.

As concerns this clone: The target antigen is unknown.

Nominally healthy donors provided the samples, though records likely missed some immune exposures. The CDR3 is 13 amino acids. The V end was cut by 0 bases, the J end by 7 bases, with 10 bases between. Germline V gene lookup returns CDR1 SGHRS and CDR2 YFSETQ. The PCR contained 60 Vbeta and 13 Jbeta primers. Sequencing used immunoSEQ multiplex PCR; TCRdb keeps in-frame clones, though not all of them. The sample records tens of thousands of clones, around 70% being singletons. V gene TRBV5-1 combines with J gene TRBJ1-2; D is ambiguous. The material sequenced was PBMCs. This clonotype was obtained from a man aged 25 to 40 in good health and CMV-seronegative. The CDR3 is CASSLDQRGGYTF. CDR3 DNA sequence: TGCGCCAGCAGCTTGGATCAACGGGGTGGCTACACCTTC.